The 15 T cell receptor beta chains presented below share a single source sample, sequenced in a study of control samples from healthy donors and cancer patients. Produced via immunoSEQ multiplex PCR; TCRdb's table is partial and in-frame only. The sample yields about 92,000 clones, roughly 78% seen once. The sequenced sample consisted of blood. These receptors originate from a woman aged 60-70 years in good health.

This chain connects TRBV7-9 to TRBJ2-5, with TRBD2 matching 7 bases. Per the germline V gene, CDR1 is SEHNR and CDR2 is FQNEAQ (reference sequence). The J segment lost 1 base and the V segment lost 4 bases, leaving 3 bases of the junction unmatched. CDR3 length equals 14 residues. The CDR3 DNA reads TGTGCCAGCAGCTCCACGGGGGGCCAAGAGACCCAGTACTTC. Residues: CASSSTGGQETQYF. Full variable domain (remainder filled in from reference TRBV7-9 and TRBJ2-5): DTGVSQNPRHKITKRGQNVTFRCDPISEHNRLYWYRQTLGQGPEFLTYFQNEAQLEKSRLLSDRFSAERPKGSFSTLEIQRTEQGDSAMYLCASSSTGGQETQYFGPGTRLLVL.

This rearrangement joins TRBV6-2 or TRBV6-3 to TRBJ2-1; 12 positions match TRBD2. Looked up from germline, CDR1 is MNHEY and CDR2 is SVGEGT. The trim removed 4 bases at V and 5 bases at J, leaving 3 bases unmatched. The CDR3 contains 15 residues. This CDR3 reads CASSFWTSGDNEQFF. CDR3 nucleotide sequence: TGTGCCAGCAGTTTTTGGACTAGCGGGGACAATGAGCAGTTCTTC.

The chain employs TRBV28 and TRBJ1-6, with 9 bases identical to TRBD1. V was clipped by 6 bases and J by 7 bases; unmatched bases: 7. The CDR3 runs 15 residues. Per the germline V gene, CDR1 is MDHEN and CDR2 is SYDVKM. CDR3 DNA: TGTGCCAGCAGCCCCGTGGGACAGGGAAATTCACCCCTCCACTTT. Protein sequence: CASSPVGQGNSPLHF.

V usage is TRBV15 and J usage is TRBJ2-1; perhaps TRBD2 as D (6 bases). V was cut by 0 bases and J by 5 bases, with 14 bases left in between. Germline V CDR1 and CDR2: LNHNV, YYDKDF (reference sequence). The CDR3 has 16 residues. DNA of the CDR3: TGTGCCACCAGCAGAGATATTCTAGCGAGCCACAATGAGCAGTTCTTC. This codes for CATSRDILASHNEQFF.

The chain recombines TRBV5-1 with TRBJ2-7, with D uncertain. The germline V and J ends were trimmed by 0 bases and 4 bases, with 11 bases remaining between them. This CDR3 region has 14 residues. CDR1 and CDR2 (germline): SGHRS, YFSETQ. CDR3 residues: CASSLDGRRYEQYF. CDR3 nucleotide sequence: TGCGCCAGCAGCTTGGATGGTCGGAGATACGAGCAGTACTTC.

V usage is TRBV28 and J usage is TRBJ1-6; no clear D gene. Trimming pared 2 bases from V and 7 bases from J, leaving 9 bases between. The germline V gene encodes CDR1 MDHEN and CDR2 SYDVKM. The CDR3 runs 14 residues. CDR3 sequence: CASSLREINSPLHF. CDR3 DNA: TGTGCCAGCAGTTTACGAGAGATCAATTCACCCCTCCACTTT.

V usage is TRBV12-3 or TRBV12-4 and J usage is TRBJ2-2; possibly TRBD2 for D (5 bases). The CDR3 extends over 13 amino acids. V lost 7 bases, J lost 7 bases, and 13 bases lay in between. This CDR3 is CASKRQMGGELFF. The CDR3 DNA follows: TGTGCCAGCAAGCGGCAGATGGGCGGGGAGCTGTTTTTT.

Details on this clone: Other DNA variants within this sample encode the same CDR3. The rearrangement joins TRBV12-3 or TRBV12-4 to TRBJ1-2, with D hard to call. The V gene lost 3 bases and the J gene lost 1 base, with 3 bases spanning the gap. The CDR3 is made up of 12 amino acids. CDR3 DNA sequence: TGTGCCAGCAGTTTGGGTAACTATGGCTACACCTTC. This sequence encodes CASSLGNYGYTF.

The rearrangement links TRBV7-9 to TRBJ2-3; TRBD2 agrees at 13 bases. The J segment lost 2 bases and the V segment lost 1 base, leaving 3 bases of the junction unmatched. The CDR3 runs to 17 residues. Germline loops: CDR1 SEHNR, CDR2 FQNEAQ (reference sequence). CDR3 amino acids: CASSLGLAGGLTDTQYF. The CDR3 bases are TGTGCCAGCAGCTTAGGACTAGCGGGGGGCCTCACAGATACGCAGTATTTT.

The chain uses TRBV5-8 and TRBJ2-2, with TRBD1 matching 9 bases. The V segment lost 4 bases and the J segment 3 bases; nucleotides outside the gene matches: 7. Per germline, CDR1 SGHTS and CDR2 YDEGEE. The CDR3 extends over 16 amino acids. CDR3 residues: CASSSLGQGYTGELFF. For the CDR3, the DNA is TGTGCCAGCAGCAGTTTGGGACAGGGCTACACCGGGGAGCTGTTTTTT.

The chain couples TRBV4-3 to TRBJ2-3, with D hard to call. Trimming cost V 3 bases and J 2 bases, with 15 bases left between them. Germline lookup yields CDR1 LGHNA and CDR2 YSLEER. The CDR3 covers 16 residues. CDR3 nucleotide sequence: TGCGCCAGCAGCCAGGTACTAAGCGCCCCCACAGATACGCAGTATTTT. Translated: CASSQVLSAPTDTQYF.

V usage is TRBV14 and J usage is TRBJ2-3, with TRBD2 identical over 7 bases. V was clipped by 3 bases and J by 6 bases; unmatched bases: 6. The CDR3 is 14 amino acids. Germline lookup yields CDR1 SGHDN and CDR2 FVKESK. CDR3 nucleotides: TGTGCCAGCAGCCACGGTGGGGGGGTCGATACGCAGTATTTT. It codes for CASSHGGGVDTQYF.

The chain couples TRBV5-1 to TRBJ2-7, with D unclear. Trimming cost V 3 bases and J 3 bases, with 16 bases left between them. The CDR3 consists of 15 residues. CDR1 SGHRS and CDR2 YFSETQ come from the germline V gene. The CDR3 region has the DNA TGCGCCAGCAGCTCTATTGCACCAGGAAGCTACGAGCAGTACTTC. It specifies CASSSIAPGSYEQYF.

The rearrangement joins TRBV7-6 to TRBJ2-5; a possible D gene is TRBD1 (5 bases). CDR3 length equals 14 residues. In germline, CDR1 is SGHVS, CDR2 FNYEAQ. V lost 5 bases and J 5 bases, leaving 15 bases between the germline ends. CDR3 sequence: CASSRSGLGETQYF. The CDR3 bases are TGTGCCAGCAGCCGTTCAGGGCTCGGGGAGACCCAGTACTTC.

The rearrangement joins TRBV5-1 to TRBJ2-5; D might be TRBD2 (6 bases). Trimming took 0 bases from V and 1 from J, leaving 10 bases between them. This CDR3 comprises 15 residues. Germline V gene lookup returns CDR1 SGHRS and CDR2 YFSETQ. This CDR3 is CASSLAGTSQETQYF. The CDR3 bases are TGCGCCAGCAGCTTGGCAGGGACTTCCCAAGAGACCCAGTACTTC.